The following is a TCR beta chain sequence with its context. In this sample, this clonotype turned up many times. The specificity of this receptor is unknown. Qualities for individual bases were not recorded, and no much larger clone is one base off. This record comes from a study of CD8 T cells in ankylosing spondylitis (dated by TCRdb to about 2017). At the level of the whole study: T cell receptor beta repertoires were profiled in healthy donors and ankylosing spondylitis patients so that disease-linked TCR variants could be found. Peripheral blood was sampled, and synovial fluid was additionally collected from ankylosing spondylitis patients. In total, the full study cohort was made up of approximately 99 healthy donors and roughly 27 ankylosing spondylitis patients.

Data came from an Illumina HiSeq 2500. Quantitative 5'-RACE with molecular barcodes was used to prepare TCR beta libraries. On the authors' methods: A new computational method, built on a probabilistic model of VDJ rearrangement, was used to identify disease-linked TCR variants. TCRdb reran the public reads through fastp at Q25 and MiXCR, keeping productive beta chains. Rows with a matching CDR3 protein are joined into one entry that keeps the most common DNA and genes. The V and J calls and clone size come from TCRdb's table, not from the authors' own analysis. A total of about 500,000 distinct CDR3 sequences appear in this sample, roughly 13% of them only once. Approximately 7% of the sample goes to the ten largest clones. Paper-wide results and their limitations: In peripheral blood, the disease-linked clones were found at relatively low frequencies and had a CD8+ phenotype. The disease-linked clones were reported to be significantly enriched in matched synovial fluid samples from ankylosing spondylitis patients. A TCR beta motif of 8 or 9 highly homologous amino acid variants appeared characteristic of blood from ankylosing spondylitis patients. Some of the motif variants had been reported before in the synovial fluid and blood of reactive arthritis patients, a finding that suggests common disease-initiation mechanisms.

The CDR3 contains 13 residues, cysteine and phenylalanine counted. This entry keeps only the CDR3 DNA: 39 bases, framed from base 1. V gives up 5 bases and J gives up 2 bases, and the segment between their germline ends measures 10 bases. CDR1 LNHDA and CDR2 SQIVND are derived from the germline V gene (reference sequence). Sequencing was performed on blood, either unsorted or a sorted T cell fraction (not recorded which). The TCR comes from a male donor with ankylosing spondylitis. The chain is assembled from TRBV19 and TRBJ2-7, with the D gene uncertain. The sequenced DNA: TGTGCCAGTAGTCGCGACGAGACCTACGAGCAGTACTTC. It encodes CASSRDETYEQYF.